The present TCR beta chain was sequenced within a study of T cell responses to AZD1222 COVID-19 vaccine. Study information: Second doses were pooled across both intervals (about 4 or about 12 weeks).

CDR1 is KGHSH and CDR2 is LQKENI in the germline V gene. V was pared by 6 bases and J by 5 bases, with 14 bases between. The CDR3 loop spans 13 amino acids. Data came from immunoSEQ multiplex PCR; TCRdb stores just in-frame clones and leaves some out. The sample includes over 100,000 clones, roughly 90% seen only once; the top ten take around 3.5%. With regard to this clone: The target antigen is unknown.

Overall study findings and caveats: Reportedly, nearly half of unique spike TCRs recognized epitopes outside B.1.351/B.1.1.7 mutations. Spike-specific TCR breadth and depth grew following two AZD1222 doses. Donor demographics were predominantly white British with a female majority; clonal diversity may be underestimated.

The TCR originated in an adult in good health. V is TRBV18 and J is TRBJ2-7, with D perhaps matching TRBD1 or TRBD2 (5 bases each). The source material was peripheral blood, sampled on day 0 of AZD1222 vaccination. The CDR3 sequence is CASSSGPGNEQYF. CDR3 DNA sequence: TGTGCCAGCTCTTCGGGACCCGGGAACGAGCAGTACTTC.